One and the same sample provided the 3 T cell receptor beta chains below, sequenced in a study of cytomegalovirus exposure and HLA in healthy donors. Researchers ran the PCR with 60 Vbeta and 13 Jbeta primers. Libraries were prepared by immunoSEQ multiplex PCR; TCRdb keeps only in-frame clonotypes and omits some of them. The repertoire holds over 150,000 clones, with about four fifths as singletons. Sequenced: PBMCs. The receptors come from a male donor in good health and CMV-seropositive.

The gene calls are TRBV2 and TRBJ2-7; 7 positions agree with TRBD2. Trimming cost V 1 base and J 5 bases; bases outside gene matches: 8. Per germline, CDR1 SNHLY and CDR2 FYNNEI. This CDR3 region has 15 residues. The CDR3 region has the DNA TGTGCCAGCAGTGAAGTGGGCGGGGGAGTCAACGAGCAGTACTTC. It is translated as CASSEVGGGVNEQYF.

The J gene is TRBJ2-1, the V gene TRBV7-3; TRBD2 aligns across 10 bases. The CDR3 is 17 amino acids. Germline lookup yields CDR1 SGHTA and CDR2 FQGTGA. V was pared by 4 bases and J by 6 bases, with 12 bases of the junction left unmatched. CDR3 in amino acids: CASSYLGGAGGPNEQFF. The CDR3 bases are TGTGCCAGCAGCTACCTGGGGGGAGCGGGGGGGCCCAATGAGCAGTTCTTC. The whole variable domain, remainder taken from reference TRBV7-3 and TRBJ2-1, is GAGVSQTPSNKVTEKGKYVELRCDPISGHTALYWYRQSLGQGPEFLIYFQGTGAADDSGLPNDRFFAVRPEGSVSTLKIQRTERGDSAVYLCASSYLGGAGGPNEQFFGPGTRLTVL.

V usage is TRBV2 and J usage is TRBJ2-5, with D hard to call. TRBJ2-7 matches the DNA end more closely, so the J call is doubtful. This CDR3 spans 12 amino acids. Germline-derived CDR1 and CDR2 are SNHLY and FYNNEI. CDR3 region: CASSEVTYEQYF. DNA of the CDR3: TGTGCCAGCAGTGAAGTAACCTACGAGCAGTACTTC.